This TCR beta chain was captured in a study of shared clonotypes between healthy human individuals (dated by TCRdb to between 2020 and 2021). With respect to the entire study: Two women and a few men aged 18 to 49 years were included in the cohort. Per donor, three plates each were used for CD4 naive and CD4 memory, two for CD8 naive, and one for CD8 memory. To estimate repertoire size and how much clonotype sharing occurs between individuals, the study deeply sequenced the blood TCR repertoires of roughly 5 healthy adults. Between about 0.9 and 10 billion PBMCs per donor were obtained by leukapheresis. To increase sequencing depth and limit assay-specific biases, TCR repertoire library preparation and sequencing were carried out by different laboratories using diverse techniques.

Donors were healthy HIV-negative adults with no recently reported acute infections or vaccinations. Every donor was a Caucasian adult residing in Nashville, Tennessee, USA. CD4+ T cells were enriched through magnetic negative selection, after which naive cells were positively selected on CD45RA and the remaining negative fraction served as the memory subset. After blood collection by leukapheresis, PBMCs were isolated using Ficoll-Histopaque density gradient centrifugation and then cryopreserved in the vapor phase of liquid nitrogen. Analytical flow cytometry was used to check the purity and quantity of each magnetically sorted T cell population. Genomic DNA was isolated from each sorted fraction and quantified by UV absorbance on a Nanodrop 2000c. Using the deep immunoSEQ assay, TCR CDR3 regions were amplified from genomic DNA by multiplex PCR. Genomic DNA extracted from each cell subset was distributed evenly over all wells of several immunoSEQ 96-well plates, and each plate served as one replicate. For sorted subsets, each replicate PCR was loaded with approximately 190 ng genomic DNA, equivalent to some 31,000 T cell genomes. The purified libraries were quantified using a Qubit 3.0 fluorometer, sized with a Bioanalyzer 2100, and then quantified again using the KAPA Library Quantification kit. Each immunoSEQ 96-well plate was sequenced on its own single-read 150-cycle Illumina NextSeq 550 flow cell. The study's own analysis went as follows. The immunoSEQ output contained only junctional sequences without quality scores, so filtering could not match that applied to full-length reads. To assign V/J genes and CDR3, sequences were annotated against IMGT germline references using PyIR, a Python wrapper for IgBLAST v1.9. Reads were filtered out if the reads had weak V/J assignments (E-value above 1e-6), no CDR3, stop codons, out-of-frame junctions, or ambiguous translated residues. V3J clonotypes were defined as sequences sharing an identical inferred V gene, J gene, and CDR3 amino acid sequence. Percentage overlap between repertoires was calculated by dividing the number of shared unique clonotypes by the size of the smaller repertoire. Richness of each repertoire was evaluated using RTK rarefaction, the Chao1 estimator, and Recon v2.1 estimates of unobserved clonotypes. Generation probabilities were computed with OLGA for all TCRbeta clonotypes obtained by the gDNA method from four donors. TCRdb holds this immuneACCESS table with in-frame rearrangements only. Some clones are missing; in checked studies, unresolved V genes explain under half, and the rest has no known cause. The D gene and trimming were derived from the DNA, and the V and J assignments and clone size from that table. The sample data list about 2.3 million clones, and over 90% of these were observed just once. The ten largest make up about 0.41% of the sample.

Overall results and qualifications from the work: Pairwise subsampling indicated that sequencing depth was expected to affect the degree of clonotype sharing among donors. About 4.5% of naive CD4, 3.5% of naive CD8, roughly 2.5% of memory CD4, and 0.35% to 0.5% of memory CD8 clonotypes were shared across several donors. Compared with non-shared clonotypes, clonotypes shared by all four sorted-subset donors had higher generation probabilities. Naive subsets generally had larger estimated clonotype richness than memory subsets. The genetic and exposure-history diversity represented was limited by the small number of donors. Sampling was limited to blood, and TCR repertoires in tissue likely differ from TCR repertoires in blood. Even with the large sequencing depth, rarefaction of the sorted-subset datasets indicated that sequencing was incomplete.

CDR1 and CDR2, per the germline V gene, are SGHRS and YFSETQ. V and J lose 0 bases and 5 bases, and a span of 8 bases separates them. The CDR3 measures 13 amino acids from cysteine to phenylalanine. Solely the CDR3 DNA is kept, with 39 bases framed from the first base. About this clone: Its antigen is not yet known. Base qualities are not provided; no much larger clone lies one nucleotide away.

This sequence uses TRBV5-1 and TRBJ1-1, with the D segment identity uncertain. The sequencing input was naive CD4+ T cells from PBMCs. Interpreted using the paper, the cell subset or site label stands for: CD45RA+ positively selected. The sequence was collected from a man aged 18 to 29 in good health. Some clones in this sample may be carry-over from other donors' samples. The CDR3 protein: CASSLDLGTEAFF. At the DNA level, the sequence is TGCGCCAGCAGCTTGGACCTCGGGACTGAAGCTTTCTTT.